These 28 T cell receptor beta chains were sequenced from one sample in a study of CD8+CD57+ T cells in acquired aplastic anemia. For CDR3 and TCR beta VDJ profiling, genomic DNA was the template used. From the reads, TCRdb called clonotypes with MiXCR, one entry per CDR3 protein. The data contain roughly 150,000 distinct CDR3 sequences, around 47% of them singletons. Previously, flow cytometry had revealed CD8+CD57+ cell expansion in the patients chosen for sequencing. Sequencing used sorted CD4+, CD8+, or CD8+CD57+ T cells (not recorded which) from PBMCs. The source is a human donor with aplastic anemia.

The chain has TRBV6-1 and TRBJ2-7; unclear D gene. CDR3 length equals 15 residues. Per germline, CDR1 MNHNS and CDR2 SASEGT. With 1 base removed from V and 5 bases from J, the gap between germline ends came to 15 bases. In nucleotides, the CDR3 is TGTGCCAGCAGTGAAGGGTCTCATATGTCCCACGAGCAGTACTTC. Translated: CASSEGSHMSHEQYF.

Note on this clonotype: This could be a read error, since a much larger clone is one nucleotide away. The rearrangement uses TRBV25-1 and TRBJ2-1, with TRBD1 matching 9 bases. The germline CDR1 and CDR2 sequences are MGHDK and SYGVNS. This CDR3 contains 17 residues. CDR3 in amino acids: CASSRYAPGQGYNGQFF. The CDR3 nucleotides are TGTGCCAGCAGCCGTTACGCGCCGGGACAGGGCTACAATGGGCAGTTCTTC.

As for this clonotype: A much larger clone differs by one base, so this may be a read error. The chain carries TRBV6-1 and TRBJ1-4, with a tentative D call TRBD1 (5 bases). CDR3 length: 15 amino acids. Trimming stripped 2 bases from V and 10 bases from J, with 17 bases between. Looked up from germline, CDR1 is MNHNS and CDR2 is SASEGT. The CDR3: CASSEIRVREGKLFF. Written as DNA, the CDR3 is TGTGCCAGCAGTGAAATCAGGGTGCGCGAGGGAAAACTGTTTTTT.

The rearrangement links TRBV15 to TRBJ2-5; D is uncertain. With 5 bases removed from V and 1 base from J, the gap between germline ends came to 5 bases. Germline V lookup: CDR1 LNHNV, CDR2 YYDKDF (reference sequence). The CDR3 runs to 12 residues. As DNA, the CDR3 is TGTGCCACCAGCTTCGGCCAAGAGACCCAGTACTTC. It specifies CATSFGQETQYF.

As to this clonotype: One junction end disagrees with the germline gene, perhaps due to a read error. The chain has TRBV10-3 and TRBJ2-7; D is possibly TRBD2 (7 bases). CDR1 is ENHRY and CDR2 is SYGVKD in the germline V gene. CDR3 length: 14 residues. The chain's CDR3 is CAISVDGGAYEQYF. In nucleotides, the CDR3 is TGTGCCATCAGTGTGGATGGGGGGGCGTACGAGCAATACTTC.

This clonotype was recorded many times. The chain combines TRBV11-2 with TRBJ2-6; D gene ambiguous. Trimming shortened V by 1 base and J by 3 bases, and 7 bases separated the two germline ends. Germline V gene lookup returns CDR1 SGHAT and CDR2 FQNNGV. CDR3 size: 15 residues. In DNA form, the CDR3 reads TGTGCCAGCAGCTTAGGGGCAGTTGGGGCCAACGTCCTGACTTTC. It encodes CASSLGAVGANVLTF. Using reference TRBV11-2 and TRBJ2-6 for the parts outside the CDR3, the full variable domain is EAGVAQSPRYKIIEKRQSVAFWCNPISGHATLYWYQQILGQGPKLLIQFQNNGVVDDSQLPKDRFSAERLKGVDSTLKIQPAKLEDSAVYLCASSLGAVGANVLTFGAGSRLTVL.

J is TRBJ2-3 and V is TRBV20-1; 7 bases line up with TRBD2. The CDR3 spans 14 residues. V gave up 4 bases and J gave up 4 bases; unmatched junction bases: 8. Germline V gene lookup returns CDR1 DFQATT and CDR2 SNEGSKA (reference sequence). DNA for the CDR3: TGCAGTGCTACGGAGGCTAGCGGACCAGATACGCAGTATTTT. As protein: CSATEASGPDTQYF.

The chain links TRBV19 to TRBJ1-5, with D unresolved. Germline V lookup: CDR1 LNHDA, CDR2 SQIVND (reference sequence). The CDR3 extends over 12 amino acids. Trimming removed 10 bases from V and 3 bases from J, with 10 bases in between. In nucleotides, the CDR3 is TGTGCCACCTCCTATCTCAATCAGCCCCAGCATTTT. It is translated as CATSYLNQPQHF.

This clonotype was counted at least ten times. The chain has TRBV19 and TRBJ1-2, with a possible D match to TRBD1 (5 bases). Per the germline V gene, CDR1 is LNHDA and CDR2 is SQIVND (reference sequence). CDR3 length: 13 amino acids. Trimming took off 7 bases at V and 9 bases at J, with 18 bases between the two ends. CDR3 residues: CASTFGAGRSYTF. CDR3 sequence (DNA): TGTGCCAGTACTTTCGGGGCGGGGAGGAGCTACACCTTC.

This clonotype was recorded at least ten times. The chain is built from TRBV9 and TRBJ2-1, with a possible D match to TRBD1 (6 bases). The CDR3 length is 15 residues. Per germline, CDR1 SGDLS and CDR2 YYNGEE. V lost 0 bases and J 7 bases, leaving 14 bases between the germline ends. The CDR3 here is CASSVVGAPGNEQFF. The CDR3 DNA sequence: TGTGCCAGCAGCGTAGTGGGGGCGCCGGGGAATGAGCAGTTCTTC.

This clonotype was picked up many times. The CDR3 DNA reads TGTGCCAGCAGGACCTCAGTCGGTCCGGCATACTTC. Translating it yields CASRTSVGPAYF. V usage is TRBV12-3 or TRBV12-4 and J usage is TRBJ2-7, with D unclear. The CDR3 has 12 residues. V was shortened by 6 bases and J by 13 bases, with 19 bases between the two germline ends.

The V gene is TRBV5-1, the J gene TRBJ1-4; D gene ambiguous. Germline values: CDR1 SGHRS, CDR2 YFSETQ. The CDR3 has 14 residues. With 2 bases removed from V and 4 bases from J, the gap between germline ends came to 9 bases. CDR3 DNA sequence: TGCGCCAGCAGCTTCGGGCCAGTTAATGAAAAACTGTTTTTT. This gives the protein CASSFGPVNEKLFF. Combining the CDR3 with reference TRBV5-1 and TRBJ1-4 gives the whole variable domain KAGVTQTPRYLIKTRGQQVTLSCSPISGHRSVSWYQQTPGQGLQFLFEYFSETQRNKGNFPGRFSGRQFSNSRSEMNVSTLELGDSALYLCASSFGPVNEKLFFGSGTQLSVL.

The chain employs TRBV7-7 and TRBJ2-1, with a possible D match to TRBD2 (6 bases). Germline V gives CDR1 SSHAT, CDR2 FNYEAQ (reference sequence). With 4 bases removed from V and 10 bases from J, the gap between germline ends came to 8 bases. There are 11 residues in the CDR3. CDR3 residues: CASSSGGEQFF. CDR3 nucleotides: TGTGCCAGCAGCTCCGGAGGGGAGCAGTTCTTC.

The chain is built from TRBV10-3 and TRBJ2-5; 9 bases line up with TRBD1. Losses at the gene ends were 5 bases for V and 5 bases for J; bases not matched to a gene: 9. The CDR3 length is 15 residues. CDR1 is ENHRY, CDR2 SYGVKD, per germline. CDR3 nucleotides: TGTGCCATCAGTAAACAGGGGGCGCTCAGGGAGACCCAGTACTTC. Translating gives CAISKQGALRETQYF.

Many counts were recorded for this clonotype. Here the CDR3 DNA reads TGTGCCAGTAGACAACAGGGGGCTGGGGAGACCCAGTACTTC. Its protein is CASRQQGAGETQYF. The chain couples TRBV19 to TRBJ2-5, with 9 bases fitting TRBD1. With V trimmed by 6 bases and J by 5 bases, 7 bases remained unmatched. This CDR3 is 14 amino acids long. Germline V gene data show CDR1 as LNHDA and CDR2 as SQIVND (reference sequence).

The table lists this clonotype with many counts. CDR3 nucleotides: TGTGCCAGCCTAAGTGAAGGAATTGCTCAATTCGTAGCTTTCTTT. Translation gives CASLSEGIAQFVAFF. The gene calls are TRBV7-2 and TRBJ1-1; D uncertain. The CDR3 has 15 residues. Germline values: CDR1 SGHTA, CDR2 FQGNSA. The V gene lost 8 bases and the J gene lost 10 bases, with 26 bases spanning the gap.

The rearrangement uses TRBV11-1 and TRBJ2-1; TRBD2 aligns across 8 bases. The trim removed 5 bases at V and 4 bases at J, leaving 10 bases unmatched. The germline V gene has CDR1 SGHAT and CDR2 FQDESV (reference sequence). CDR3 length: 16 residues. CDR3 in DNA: TGTGCCAGCAGCATTACCGGGACTAGAAAGTACAATGAGCAGTTCTTC. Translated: CASSITGTRKYNEQFF.

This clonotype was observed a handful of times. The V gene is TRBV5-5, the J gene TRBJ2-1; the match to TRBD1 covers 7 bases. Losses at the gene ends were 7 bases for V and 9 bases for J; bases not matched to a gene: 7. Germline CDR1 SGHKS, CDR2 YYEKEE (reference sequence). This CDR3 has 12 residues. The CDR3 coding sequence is TGTGCCAGCGGAACGACAGGGCGTGAGCAGTTCTTC. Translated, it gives CASGTTGREQFF.

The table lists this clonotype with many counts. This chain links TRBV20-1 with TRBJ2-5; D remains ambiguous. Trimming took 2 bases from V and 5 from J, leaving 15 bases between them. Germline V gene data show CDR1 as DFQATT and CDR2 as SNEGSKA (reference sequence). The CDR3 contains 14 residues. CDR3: CSARKFAGDETQYF. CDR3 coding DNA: TGCAGTGCTAGAAAATTCGCTGGTGATGAGACCCAGTACTTC.

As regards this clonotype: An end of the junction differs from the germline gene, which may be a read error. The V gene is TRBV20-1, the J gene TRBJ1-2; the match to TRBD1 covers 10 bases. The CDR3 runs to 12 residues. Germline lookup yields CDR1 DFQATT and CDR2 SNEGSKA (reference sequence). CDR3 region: CSARPGQGNIHF. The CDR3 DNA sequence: TGCAGTGCCAGACCGGGACAGGGGAACATACACTTC.

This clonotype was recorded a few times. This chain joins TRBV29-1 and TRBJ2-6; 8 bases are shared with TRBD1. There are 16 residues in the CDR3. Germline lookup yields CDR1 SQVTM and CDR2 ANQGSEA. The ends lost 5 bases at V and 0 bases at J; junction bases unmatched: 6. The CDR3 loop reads CSVLGTGHSGANVLTF. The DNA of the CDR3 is TGCAGCGTTCTAGGGACAGGACACTCTGGGGCCAACGTCCTGACTTTC.

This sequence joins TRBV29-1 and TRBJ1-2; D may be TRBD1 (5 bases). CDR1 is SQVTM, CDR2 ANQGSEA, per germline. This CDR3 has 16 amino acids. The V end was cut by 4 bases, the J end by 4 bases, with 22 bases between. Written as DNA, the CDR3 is TGCAGCGTTGCCCTATTTGGCCGGGACCACCGCTATGGCTACACCTTC. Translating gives CSVALFGRDHRYGYTF. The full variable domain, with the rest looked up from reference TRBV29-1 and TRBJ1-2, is SAVISQKPSRDICQRGTSLTIQCQVDSQVTMMFWYRQQPGQSLTLIATANQGSEATYESGFVIDKFPISRPNLTFSTLTVSNMSPEDSSIYLCSVALFGRDHRYGYTFGSGTRLTVV.

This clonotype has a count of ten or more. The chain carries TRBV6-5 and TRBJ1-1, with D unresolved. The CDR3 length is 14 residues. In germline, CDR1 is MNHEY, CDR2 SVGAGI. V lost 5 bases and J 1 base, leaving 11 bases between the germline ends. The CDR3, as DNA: TGTGCCAGCAGTCACGACCGACCGAACACTGAAGCTTTCTTT. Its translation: CASSHDRPNTEAFF.

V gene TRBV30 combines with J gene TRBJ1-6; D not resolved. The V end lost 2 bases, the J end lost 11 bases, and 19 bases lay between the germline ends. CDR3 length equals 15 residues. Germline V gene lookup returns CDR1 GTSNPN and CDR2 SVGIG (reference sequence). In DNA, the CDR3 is TGTGCCTGGAGTTACGACACTAACAACTTGGCACCCCTCCACTTT. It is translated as CAWSYDTNNLAPLHF.

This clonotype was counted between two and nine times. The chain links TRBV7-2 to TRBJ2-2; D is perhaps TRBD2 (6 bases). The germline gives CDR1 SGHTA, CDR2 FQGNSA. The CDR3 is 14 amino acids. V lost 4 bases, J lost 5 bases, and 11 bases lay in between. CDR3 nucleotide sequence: TGTGCCAGCAGCTCCCCCGGGAGTACCGGGGAGCTGTTTTTT. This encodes CASSSPGSTGELFF.

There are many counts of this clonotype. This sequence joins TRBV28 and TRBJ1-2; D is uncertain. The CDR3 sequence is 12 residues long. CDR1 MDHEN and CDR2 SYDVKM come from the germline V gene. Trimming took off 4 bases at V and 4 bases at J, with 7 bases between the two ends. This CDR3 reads CASSSPAYGYTF. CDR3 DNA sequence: TGTGCCAGCAGTTCGCCGGCCTATGGCTACACCTTC.

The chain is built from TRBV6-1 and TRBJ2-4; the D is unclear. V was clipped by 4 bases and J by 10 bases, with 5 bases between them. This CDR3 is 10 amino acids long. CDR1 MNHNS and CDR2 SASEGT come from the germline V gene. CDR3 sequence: CASSGGIQYF. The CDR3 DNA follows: TGTGCCAGCAGTGGGGGTATTCAGTACTTC.

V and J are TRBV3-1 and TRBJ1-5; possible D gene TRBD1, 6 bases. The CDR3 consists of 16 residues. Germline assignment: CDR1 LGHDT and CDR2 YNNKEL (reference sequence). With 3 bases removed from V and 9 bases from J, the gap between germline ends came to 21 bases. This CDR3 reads CASSQSEGGRVRPQHF. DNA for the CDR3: TGTGCCAGCAGCCAGTCTGAAGGGGGGCGGGTACGGCCCCAGCATTTT.